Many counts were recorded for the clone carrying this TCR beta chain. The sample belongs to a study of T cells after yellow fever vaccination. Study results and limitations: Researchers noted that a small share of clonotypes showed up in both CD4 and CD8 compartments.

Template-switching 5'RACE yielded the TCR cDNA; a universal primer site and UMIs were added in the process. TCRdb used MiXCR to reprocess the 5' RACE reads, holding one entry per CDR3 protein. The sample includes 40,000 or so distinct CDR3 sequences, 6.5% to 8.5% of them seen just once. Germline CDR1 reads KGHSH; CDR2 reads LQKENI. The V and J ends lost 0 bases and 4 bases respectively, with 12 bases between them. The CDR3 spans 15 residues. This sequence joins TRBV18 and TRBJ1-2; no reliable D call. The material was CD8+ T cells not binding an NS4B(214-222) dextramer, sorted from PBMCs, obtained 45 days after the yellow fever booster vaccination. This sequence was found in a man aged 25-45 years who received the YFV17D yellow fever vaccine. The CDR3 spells CASSPPSLSTYGYTF. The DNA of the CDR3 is TGTGCCAGCTCACCACCGAGCCTTTCAACCTATGGCTACACCTTC.